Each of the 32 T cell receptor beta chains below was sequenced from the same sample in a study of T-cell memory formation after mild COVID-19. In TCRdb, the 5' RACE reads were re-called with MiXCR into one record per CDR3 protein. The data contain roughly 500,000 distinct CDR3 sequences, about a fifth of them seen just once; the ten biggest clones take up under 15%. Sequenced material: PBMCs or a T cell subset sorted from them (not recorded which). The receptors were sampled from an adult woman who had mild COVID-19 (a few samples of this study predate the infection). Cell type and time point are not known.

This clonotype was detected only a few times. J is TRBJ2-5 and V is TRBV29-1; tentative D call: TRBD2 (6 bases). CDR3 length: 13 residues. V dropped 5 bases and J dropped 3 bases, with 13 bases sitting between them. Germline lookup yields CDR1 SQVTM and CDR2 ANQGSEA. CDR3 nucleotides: TGCAGCGTTCTTCGGGAGCCAGAAGAGACCCAGTACTTC. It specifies CSVLREPEETQYF.

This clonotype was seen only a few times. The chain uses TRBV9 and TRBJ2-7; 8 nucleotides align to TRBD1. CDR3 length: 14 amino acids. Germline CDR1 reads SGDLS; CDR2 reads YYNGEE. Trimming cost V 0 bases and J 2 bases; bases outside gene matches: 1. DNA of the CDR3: TGTGCCAGCAGCGTAGGGGACAGGACCTACGAGCAGTACTTC. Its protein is CASSVGDRTYEQYF.

The CDR3 bases are TGCGCCAGCAGCCAAGAGGCTGGGATGAGCTCCTACGAGCAGTACTTC. Translating gives CASSQEAGMSSYEQYF. This chain joins TRBV4-1 and TRBJ2-7; D ambiguous. Germline V gives CDR1 MGHRA, CDR2 YSYEKL. The CDR3 runs 16 residues. Between the trimmed V and J ends, which lost 0 bases and 0 bases, there was a span of 12 bases.

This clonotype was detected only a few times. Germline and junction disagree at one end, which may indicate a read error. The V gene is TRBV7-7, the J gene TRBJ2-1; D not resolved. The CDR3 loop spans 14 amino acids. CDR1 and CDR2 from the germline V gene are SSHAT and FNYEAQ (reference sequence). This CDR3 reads CASSLQPVDDEQFF. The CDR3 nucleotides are TGTGCTAGCAGCTTACAACCCGTCGACGATGAGCAGTTCTTC.

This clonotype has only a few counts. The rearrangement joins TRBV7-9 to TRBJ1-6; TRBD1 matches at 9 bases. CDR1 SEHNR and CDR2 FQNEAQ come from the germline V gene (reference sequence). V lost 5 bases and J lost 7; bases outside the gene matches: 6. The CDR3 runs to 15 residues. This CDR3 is CASSRQGGANSPLHF. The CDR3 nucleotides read TGTGCCAGCAGCAGACAGGGGGGCGCGAATTCACCCCTCCACTTT.

The CDR3 sequence is CASSLALHTDTQYF. The CDR3, as DNA: TGCGCCAGCAGCTTGGCCCTCCACACAGATACGCAGTATTTT. The chain couples TRBV5-1 to TRBJ2-3; no clear D. Deletions cut 0 bases from V and 2 bases from J, with 7 bases between. The CDR3 contains 14 residues. The germline V gene encodes CDR1 SGHRS and CDR2 YFSETQ.

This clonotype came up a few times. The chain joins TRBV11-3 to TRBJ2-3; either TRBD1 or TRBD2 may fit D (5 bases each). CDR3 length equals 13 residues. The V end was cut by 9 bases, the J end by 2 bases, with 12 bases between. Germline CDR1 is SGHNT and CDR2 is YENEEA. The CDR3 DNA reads TGTGCCAGTACCGGGACCTACACAGATACGCAGTATTTT. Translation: CASTGTYTDTQYF.

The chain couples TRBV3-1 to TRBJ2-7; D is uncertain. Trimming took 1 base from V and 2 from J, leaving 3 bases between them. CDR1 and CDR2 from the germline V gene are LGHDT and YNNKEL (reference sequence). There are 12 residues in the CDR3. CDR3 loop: CASSQGTYEQYF. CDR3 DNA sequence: TGTGCCAGCAGCCAAGGAACCTACGAGCAGTACTTC.

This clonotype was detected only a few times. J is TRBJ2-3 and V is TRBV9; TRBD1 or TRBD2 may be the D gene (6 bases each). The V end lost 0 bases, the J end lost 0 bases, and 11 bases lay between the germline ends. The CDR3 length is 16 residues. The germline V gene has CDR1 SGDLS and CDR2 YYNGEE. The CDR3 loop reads CASSVGGARSTDTQYF. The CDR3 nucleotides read TGTGCCAGCAGCGTAGGGGGGGCAAGGAGCACAGATACGCAGTATTTT.

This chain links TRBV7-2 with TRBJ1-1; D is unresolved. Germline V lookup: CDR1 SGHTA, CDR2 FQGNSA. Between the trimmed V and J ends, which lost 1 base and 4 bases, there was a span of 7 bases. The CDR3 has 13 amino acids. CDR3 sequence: CASSLVESTEAFF. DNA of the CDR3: TGTGCCAGCAGCTTAGTTGAGAGCACTGAAGCTTTCTTT.

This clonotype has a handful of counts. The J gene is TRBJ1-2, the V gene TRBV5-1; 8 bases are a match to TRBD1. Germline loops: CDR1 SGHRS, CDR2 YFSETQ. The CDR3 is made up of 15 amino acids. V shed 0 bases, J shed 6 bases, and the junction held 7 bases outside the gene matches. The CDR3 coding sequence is TGCGCCAGCAGCTTGGGGACAGGGTACTCGAATGGCTACACCTTC. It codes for CASSLGTGYSNGYTF.

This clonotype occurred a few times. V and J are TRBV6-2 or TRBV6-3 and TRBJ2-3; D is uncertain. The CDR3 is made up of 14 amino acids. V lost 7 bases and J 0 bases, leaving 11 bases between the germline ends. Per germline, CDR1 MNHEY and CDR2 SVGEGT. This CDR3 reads CASKDGVSTDTQYF. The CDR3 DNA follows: TGTGCCAGCAAGGACGGAGTAAGCACAGATACGCAGTATTTT.

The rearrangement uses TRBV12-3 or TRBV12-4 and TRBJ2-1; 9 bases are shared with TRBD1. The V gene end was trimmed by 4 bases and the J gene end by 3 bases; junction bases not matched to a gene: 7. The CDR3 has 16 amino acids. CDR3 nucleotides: TGTGCCAGCAGTTCCCGGGACAGGGTAAACTACAATGAGCAGTTCTTC. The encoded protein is CASSSRDRVNYNEQFF.

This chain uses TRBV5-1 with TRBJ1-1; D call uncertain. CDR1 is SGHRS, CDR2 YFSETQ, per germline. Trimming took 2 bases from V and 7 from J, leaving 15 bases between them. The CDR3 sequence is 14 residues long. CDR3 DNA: TGCGCCAGCAGCTTCACCTCCGGGGAAGGTGAAGCTTTCTTT. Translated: CASSFTSGEGEAFF.

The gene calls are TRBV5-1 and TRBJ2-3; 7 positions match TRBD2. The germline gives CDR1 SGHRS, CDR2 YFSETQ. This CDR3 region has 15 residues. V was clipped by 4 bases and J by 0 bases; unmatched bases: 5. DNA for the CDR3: TGCGCCAGCAGCACAGCGGGGCCTAGCACAGATACGCAGTATTTT. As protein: CASSTAGPSTDTQYF.

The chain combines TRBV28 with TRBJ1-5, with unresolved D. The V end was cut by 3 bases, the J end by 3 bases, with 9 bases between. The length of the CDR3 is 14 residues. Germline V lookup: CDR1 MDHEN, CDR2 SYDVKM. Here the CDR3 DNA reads TGTGCCAGCAGTTTTTGGCGGATCAATCAGCCCCAGCATTTT. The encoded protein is CASSFWRINQPQHF. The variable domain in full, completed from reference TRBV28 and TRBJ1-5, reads DVKVTQSSRYLVKRTGEKVFLECVQDMDHENMFWYRQDPGLGLRLIYFSYDVKMKEKGDIPEGYSVSREKKERFSLILESASTNQTSMYLCASSFWRINQPQHFGDGTRLSIL.

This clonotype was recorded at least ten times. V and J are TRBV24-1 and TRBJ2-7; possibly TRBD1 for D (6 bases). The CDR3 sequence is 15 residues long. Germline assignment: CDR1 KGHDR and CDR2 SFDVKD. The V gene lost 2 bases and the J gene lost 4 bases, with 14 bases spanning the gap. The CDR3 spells CATSDSRRGKYEQYF. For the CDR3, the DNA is TGTGCCACCAGTGATTCCCGCAGGGGAAAATACGAGCAGTACTTC.

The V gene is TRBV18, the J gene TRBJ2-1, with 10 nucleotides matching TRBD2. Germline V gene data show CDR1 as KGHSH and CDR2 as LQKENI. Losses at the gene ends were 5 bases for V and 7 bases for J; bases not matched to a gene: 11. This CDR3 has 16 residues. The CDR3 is CASSGTSGIPLNEQFF. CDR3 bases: TGTGCCAGCTCAGGAACTAGCGGGATCCCCTTAAATGAGCAGTTCTTC.

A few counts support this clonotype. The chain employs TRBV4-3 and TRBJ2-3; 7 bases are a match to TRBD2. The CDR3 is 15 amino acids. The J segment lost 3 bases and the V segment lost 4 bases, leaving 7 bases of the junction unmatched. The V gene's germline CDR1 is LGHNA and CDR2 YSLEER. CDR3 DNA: TGCGCCAGCAGCCCCCAGCGGGGTGCAACAGATACGCAGTATTTT. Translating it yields CASSPQRGATDTQYF.

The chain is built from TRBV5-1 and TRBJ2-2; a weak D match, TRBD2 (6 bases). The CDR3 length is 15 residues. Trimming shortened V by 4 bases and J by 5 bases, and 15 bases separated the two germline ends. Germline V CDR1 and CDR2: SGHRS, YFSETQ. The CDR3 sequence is CASSGLKEGTGELFF. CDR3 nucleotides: TGCGCCAGCAGCGGATTGAAGGAGGGGACCGGGGAGCTGTTTTTT. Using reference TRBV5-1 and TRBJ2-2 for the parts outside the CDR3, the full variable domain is KAGVTQTPRYLIKTRGQQVTLSCSPISGHRSVSWYQQTPGQGLQFLFEYFSETQRNKGNFPGRFSGRQFSNSRSEMNVSTLELGDSALYLCASSGLKEGTGELFFGEGSRLTVL.

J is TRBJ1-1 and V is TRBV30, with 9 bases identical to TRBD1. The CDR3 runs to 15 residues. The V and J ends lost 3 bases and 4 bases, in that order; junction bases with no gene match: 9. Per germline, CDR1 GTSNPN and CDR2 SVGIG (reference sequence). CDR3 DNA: TGTGCCTGGAGGGACGGGACAGGGTTTCTCACTGAAGCTTTCTTT. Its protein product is CAWRDGTGFLTEAFF.

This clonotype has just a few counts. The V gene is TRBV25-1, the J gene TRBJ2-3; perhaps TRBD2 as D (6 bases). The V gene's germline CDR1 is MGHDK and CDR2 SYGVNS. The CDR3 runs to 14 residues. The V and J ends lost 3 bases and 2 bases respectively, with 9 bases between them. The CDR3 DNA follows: TGTGCCAGCAGTGAGGGAGGAGCCACAGATACGCAGTATTTT. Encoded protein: CASSEGGATDTQYF.

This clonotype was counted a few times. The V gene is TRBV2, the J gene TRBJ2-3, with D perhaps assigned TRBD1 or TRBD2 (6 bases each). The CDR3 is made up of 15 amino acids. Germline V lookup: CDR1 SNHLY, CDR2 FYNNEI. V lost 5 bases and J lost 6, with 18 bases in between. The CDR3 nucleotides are TGTGCCAGCAGTACCGGAGGGGGGTGGACGGATACGCAGTATTTT. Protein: CASSTGGGWTDTQYF.

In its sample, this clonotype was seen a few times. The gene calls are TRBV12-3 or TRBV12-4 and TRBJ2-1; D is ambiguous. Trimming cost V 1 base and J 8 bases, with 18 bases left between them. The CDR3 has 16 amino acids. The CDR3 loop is CASSLGRRVEWDEQFF. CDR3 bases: TGTGCCAGCAGTTTAGGTCGAAGGGTGGAGTGGGATGAGCAGTTCTTC.

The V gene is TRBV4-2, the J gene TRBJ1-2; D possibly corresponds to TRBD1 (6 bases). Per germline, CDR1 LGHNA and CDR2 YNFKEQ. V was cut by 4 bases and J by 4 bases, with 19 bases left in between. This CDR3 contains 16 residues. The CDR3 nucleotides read TGTGCCAGCAGCCCCGCTATGGACAGCCTTGGCTATGGCTACACCTTC. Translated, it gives CASSPAMDSLGYGYTF.

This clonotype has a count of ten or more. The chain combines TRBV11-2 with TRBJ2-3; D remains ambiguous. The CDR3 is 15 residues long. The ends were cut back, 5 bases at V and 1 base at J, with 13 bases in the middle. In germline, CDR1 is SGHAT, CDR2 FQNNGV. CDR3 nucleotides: TGTGCCAGCAGCGACCCAGCTAGGGGCACAGATACGCAGTATTTT. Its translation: CASSDPARGTDTQYF.

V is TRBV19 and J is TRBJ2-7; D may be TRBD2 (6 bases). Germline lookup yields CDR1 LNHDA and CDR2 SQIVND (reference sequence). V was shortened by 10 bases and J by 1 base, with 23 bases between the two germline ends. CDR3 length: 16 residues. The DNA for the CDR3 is TGTGCCACTCAGCCGGTGGGGGGAGGCCCTTCCTACGAGCAGTACTTC. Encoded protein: CATQPVGGGPSYEQYF.

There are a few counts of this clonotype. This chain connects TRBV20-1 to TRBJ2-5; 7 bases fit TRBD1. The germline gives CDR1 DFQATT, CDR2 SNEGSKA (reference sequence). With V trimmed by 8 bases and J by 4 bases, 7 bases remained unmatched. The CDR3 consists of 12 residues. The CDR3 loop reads CSLRGRRETQYF. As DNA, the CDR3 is TGCAGTCTAAGGGGGCGGAGAGAGACCCAGTACTTC.

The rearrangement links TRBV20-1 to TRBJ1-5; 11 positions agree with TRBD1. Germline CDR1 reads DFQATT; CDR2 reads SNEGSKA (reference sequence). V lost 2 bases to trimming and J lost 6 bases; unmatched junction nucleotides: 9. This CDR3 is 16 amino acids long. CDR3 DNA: TGCAGTGCTAGATTAAGGCGGGACAGGGGGTGTCAGCCCCAGCATTTT. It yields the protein CSARLRRDRGCQPQHF.

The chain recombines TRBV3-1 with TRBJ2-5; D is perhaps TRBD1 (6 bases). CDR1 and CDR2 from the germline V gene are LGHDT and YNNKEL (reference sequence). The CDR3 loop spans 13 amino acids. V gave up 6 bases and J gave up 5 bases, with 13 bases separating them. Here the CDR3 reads CASRKTGLETQYF. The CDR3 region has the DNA TGTGCCAGCAGAAAAACAGGGCTTGAGACCCAGTACTTC.

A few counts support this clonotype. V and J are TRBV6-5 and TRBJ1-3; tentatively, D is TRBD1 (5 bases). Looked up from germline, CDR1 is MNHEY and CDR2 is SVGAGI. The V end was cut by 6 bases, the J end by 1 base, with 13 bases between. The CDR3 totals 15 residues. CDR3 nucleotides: TGTGCCAGCAGCATACAGGCGGCGTCTGGAAACACCATATATTTT. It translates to CASSIQAASGNTIYF.

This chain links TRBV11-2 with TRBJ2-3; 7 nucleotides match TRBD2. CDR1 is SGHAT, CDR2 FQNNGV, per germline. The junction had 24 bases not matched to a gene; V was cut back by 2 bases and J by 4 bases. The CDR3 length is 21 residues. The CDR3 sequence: CASSLTERARGLAERPDTQYF. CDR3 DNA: TGTGCCAGCAGCTTAACGGAGCGGGCTCGCGGGCTAGCGGAACGTCCAGATACGCAGTATTTT.